The clone carrying this T cell receptor beta chain was counted a few times. Its antigen remains unknown. The entry originates in a study of T cells after yellow fever vaccination. Points from the study as a whole: A small proportion of clonotypes was detected in both the CD4 and CD8 compartments. Boosting was followed by the reappearance of most primary-vaccination clones (around 95% CD4, around 91% CD8). Peaking on day 5 versus 15, the secondary response was faster but weaker. Highly abundant clonotypes carried over from the bulk population could end up in FACS-sorted repertoires as contaminants.

MiXCR, applied by TCRdb to the 5' RACE reads, yields one record per CDR3 protein. Here the sample spans 60,000 or so distinct CDR3 sequences, approximately 7.7% being singletons. Germline loops: CDR1 DFQATT, CDR2 SNEGSKA (reference sequence). This CDR3 is built from 13 residues. Source: CD8+ T cells sorted from PBMCs, taken on the day of the first yellow fever vaccination. The chain couples TRBV20-1 to TRBJ2-2, with D possibly being TRBD2 (6 bases). The sequence was obtained from a man aged 18 to 35 who received the YFV17D yellow fever vaccine. The CDR3 coding sequence is TGCGCCGTGGGGCGGGAGAACACCGGGGAGCTGTTTTTT. This gives the protein CAVGRENTGELFF.